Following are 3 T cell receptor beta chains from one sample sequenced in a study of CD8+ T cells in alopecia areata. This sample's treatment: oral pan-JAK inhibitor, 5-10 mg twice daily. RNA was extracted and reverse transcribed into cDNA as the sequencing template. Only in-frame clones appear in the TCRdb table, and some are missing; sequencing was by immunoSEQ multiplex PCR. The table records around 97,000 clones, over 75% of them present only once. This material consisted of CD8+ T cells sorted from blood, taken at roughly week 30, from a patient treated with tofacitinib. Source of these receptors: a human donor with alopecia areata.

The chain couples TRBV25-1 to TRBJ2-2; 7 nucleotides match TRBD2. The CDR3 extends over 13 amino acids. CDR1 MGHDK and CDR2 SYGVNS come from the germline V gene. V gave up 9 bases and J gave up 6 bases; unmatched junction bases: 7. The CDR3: CASTLGGAGELFF. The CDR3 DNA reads TGTGCCAGTACCCTGGGGGGGGCCGGGGAGCTGTTTTTT.

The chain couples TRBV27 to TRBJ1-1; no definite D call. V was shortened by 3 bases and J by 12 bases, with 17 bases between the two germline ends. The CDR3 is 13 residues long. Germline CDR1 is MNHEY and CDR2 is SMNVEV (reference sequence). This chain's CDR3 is CASSFSPNPVSFF. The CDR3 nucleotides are TGTGCCAGCAGTTTTAGTCCCAACCCGGTGTCTTTCTTT.

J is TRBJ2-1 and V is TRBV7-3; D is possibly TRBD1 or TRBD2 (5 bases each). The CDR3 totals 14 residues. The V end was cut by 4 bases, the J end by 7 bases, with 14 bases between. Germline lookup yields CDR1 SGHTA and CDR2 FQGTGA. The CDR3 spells CASSSGPPENEQFF. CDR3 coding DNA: TGTGCCAGCAGCTCGGGACCGCCCGAGAATGAGCAGTTCTTC.